This is a list of T cell receptor beta chains from one sample in a study of T-cell reconstitution after alpha-beta-depleted transplantation in children. TCRdb re-called the PCR reads through MiXCR, storing one row per CDR3 protein. Of 450,000 to 600,000 distinct CDR3 sequences listed, over 25% are singletons. The sequencing here drew on PBMCs from the stem cell graft donor, taken from the stem cell graft. Receptors were obtained from a human donor who donated a stem cell graft to a child with aplastic anemia. The CDR3 runs from the conserved cysteine through the conserved F or W. D genes are given only for firm matches.

TRBJ2-7 TRBV7-2 TRBD2 CASRQGLAGDYEQYF
TRBJ1-2 TRBV9 NA CASSEVNEAVHGYTF
TRBJ2-6 TRBV5-1 NA CASRGPDSSGANVLTF
TRBJ1-2 TRBV10-3 NA CAISKDSNYGYTF
TRBJ1-4 TRBV6-1 NA CASSRDLGGKLFF
TRBJ1-2 TRBV7-3 NA CASSTREGLYGYTF
TRBJ2-5 TRBV5-5 NA CASSVPGRSQETQYF
TRBJ1-1 TRBV5-1 TRBD1 CASMQGATNTEAFF
TRBJ2-1 TRBV5-1 TRBD2 CASSPGLAESSNNEQFF
TRBJ1-1 TRBV6-2/TRBV6-3 NA CASSIVRNTEAFF
TRBJ2-2 TRBV6-5 NA CASSYRGAGELFF
TRBJ1-2 TRBV28 NA CASSSHSTGGPYGYTF
TRBJ2-3 TRBV6-1 NA CASSRSGGTDTQYF
TRBJ2-3 TRBV14 TRBD2 CASSGSGRHDTDTQYF
TRBJ2-2 TRBV12-3/TRBV12-4 TRBD2 CASSIAGGTLELFF
TRBJ1-2 TRBV3-1 NA CASSPIGATGSYGYTF
TRBJ2-2 TRBV6-4 NA CASSDSDTGELFF
TRBJ2-7 TRBV9 NA CASSFGSGAYEQYF
TRBJ1-4 TRBV12-3/TRBV12-4 NA CASSLRQSNEKLFF
TRBJ2-6 TRBV11-2 TRBD2 CASRIGTSGMKSSGANVLTF
TRBJ2-5 TRBV7-7 NA CASSFEVAGTQYF
TRBJ2-2 TRBV29-1 NA CSVGGDRDNTGELFF
TRBJ2-7 TRBV7-2 NA CASSRQGTGYEQYF
TRBJ1-1 TRBV27 NA CASSLYAGSPEAFF
TRBJ2-2 TRBV20-1 TRBD2 CSASAREGSGELFF
TRBJ1-1 TRBV10-3 NA CAISRQGGTEAFF
TRBJ2-4 TRBV20-1 NA CSARAGQGNLRQYF
TRBJ1-6 TRBV7-2 TRBD1 CASSLKQGYSPLHF
TRBJ2-7 TRBV5-1 TRBD1 CASSFTGQTHEQYF
TRBJ2-6 TRBV20-1 TRBD2 CSARDLSSGSGANVLTF
TRBJ2-3 TRBV29-1 NA CSVGADYTDTQYF
TRBJ2-1 TRBV6-1 NA CASSEIAAYNEQFF
TRBJ2-3 TRBV19 NA CASSEVRRASTDTQYF
TRBJ2-3 TRBV7-2 TRBD2 CASSLGLAVEGTQYF
TRBJ1-1 TRBV7-9 NA CASSFGNTEAFF
TRBJ2-5 TRBV6-2/TRBV6-3 NA CASSYSKQETQYF
TRBJ1-5 TRBV6-5 TRBD1 CASSSQGGQGFGQPQHF
TRBJ2-1 TRBV11-1 TRBD1 CASSSGQGDNGHGGEQFF
TRBJ2-1 TRBV20-1 NA CSARVLSAASYNEQFF
TRBJ2-7 TRBV20-1 TRBD2 CSAHGTLAGGEQYF
TRBJ2-1 TRBV30 TRBD1 CAWSVHRGLWNEQFF
TRBJ1-1 TRBV5-1 NA CASSSNADTEAFF
TRBJ2-1 TRBV28 NA CASSQGPSNNEQFF
TRBJ1-1 TRBV9 NA CASSPSGGALNTEAFF
TRBJ2-7 TRBV4-2 NA CASSQDEASSSYEQYF
TRBJ2-7 TRBV20-1 TRBD2 CSARSGLAGVGTTYEQYF
TRBJ2-5 TRBV25-1 NA CASGPLGTQYF
TRBJ1-5 TRBV5-1 TRBD1 CASSDRAFSNQPQHF
TRBJ2-5 TRBV29-1 NA CSVGGHAEETQYF